Listed here are 19 T cell receptor beta chains from one sample, sequenced in a study of CD8 T cells in Susac syndrome. Reverse transcription of about 0.5 to 1 ug RNA used random hexamers. One entry per CDR3 protein, called by TCRdb with MiXCR from the immunoSEQ multiplex PCR reads. Altogether about 400,000 distinct CDR3 sequences are present, around 85% being singletons, with the ten largest covering under 0.15%. What was sequenced was CD8+ T cells from PBMCs. Every receptor here comes from a human donor with multiple sclerosis.

The chain carries TRBV5-1 and TRBJ2-1; D uncertain. The germline CDR1 and CDR2 sequences are SGHRS and YFSETQ. V was clipped by 5 bases and J by 5 bases, with 8 bases between them. The CDR3 runs 12 residues. This CDR3 is CASRDGHNEQFF. CDR3 nucleotide sequence: TGCGCCAGCAGGGACGGACACAATGAGCAGTTCTTC. Full variable domain (remainder filled in from reference TRBV5-1 and TRBJ2-1): KAGVTQTPRYLIKTRGQQVTLSCSPISGHRSVSWYQQTPGQGLQFLFEYFSETQRNKGNFPGRFSGRQFSNSRSEMNVSTLELGDSALYLCASRDGHNEQFFGPGTRLTVL.

This chain uses TRBV15 with TRBJ2-7, with TRBD2 matching 11 bases. The CDR3 totals 15 residues. The V gene's germline CDR1 is LNHNV and CDR2 YYDKDF (reference sequence). J lost 2 bases, V lost 0 bases, and 0 bases had no gene match. In DNA, the CDR3 is TGTGCCACCAGCAGAGAACTAGCGGGAGCCTACGAGCAGTACTTC. Residues: CATSRELAGAYEQYF.

V gene TRBV12-3 or TRBV12-4 combines with J gene TRBJ2-1, with D unclear. V lost 5 bases, J lost 3 bases, and 17 bases lay in between. The CDR3 spans 16 residues. The DNA of the CDR3 is TGTGCCAGCAGTGTAGAATCGGGTCCATACTACAATGAGCAGTTCTTC. Translation: CASSVESGPYYNEQFF.

The genes are TRBV2 and TRBJ1-3; no clear D gene. The germline V gene has CDR1 SNHLY and CDR2 FYNNEI. The CDR3 runs 15 residues. Trimming removed 1 base at V and 1 base at J, with 8 bases between. The CDR3 DNA reads as TGTGCCAGCAGTGAAGAGGGAGGGTCTGGAAACACCATATATTTT. This sequence encodes CASSEEGGSGNTIYF.

The CDR3, as DNA: TGTGCCAGCAGCTTTCTCGGGGATTCCTACAATGAGCAGTTCTTC. It specifies CASSFLGDSYNEQFF. The chain carries TRBV7-9 and TRBJ2-1; a weak D match, TRBD2 (5 bases). Germline V gives CDR1 SEHNR, CDR2 FQNEAQ (reference sequence). The ends were cut back, 3 bases at V and 1 base at J, with 10 bases in the middle. CDR3 size: 15 residues.

The rearrangement joins TRBV29-1 to TRBJ1-1, with no clear D. This CDR3 region has 12 residues. V was trimmed by 4 bases and J by 4 bases, leaving 10 bases between them. The germline V gene encodes CDR1 SQVTM and CDR2 ANQGSEA. The DNA of the CDR3 is TGCAGCGTTGGGGCCGGAGCCACTGAAGCTTTCTTT. Protein: CSVGAGATEAFF.

In its sample, this clonotype was seen once. The chain carries TRBV25-1 and TRBJ2-2; D might be TRBD1 or TRBD2, each matching 6 bases. Germline V lookup: CDR1 MGHDK, CDR2 SYGVNS. The CDR3 is 17 residues long. V lost 2 bases and J lost 4, with 17 bases in between. The CDR3 here is CASSERGPGEPTGELFF. As DNA, the CDR3 is TGTGCCAGCAGTGAACGGGGGCCAGGGGAACCCACCGGGGAGCTGTTTTTT.

The chain uses TRBV5-1 and TRBJ2-7; the D gene is possibly TRBD1 (5 bases). CDR3 length: 13 amino acids. Trimming removed 0 bases at V and 5 bases at J, with 9 bases between. The germline V gene has CDR1 SGHRS and CDR2 YFSETQ. The CDR3 loop is CASSLDRSDEQYF. The DNA for the CDR3 is TGCGCCAGCAGCTTGGACAGGTCGGACGAGCAGTACTTC.

This clonotype was observed once. The chain links TRBV6-4 to TRBJ1-2; no clear D. Germline lookup yields CDR1 MRHNA and CDR2 SNTAGT. V was shortened by 2 bases and J by 6 bases, with 10 bases between the two germline ends. The CDR3 sequence is 13 residues long. The DNA for the CDR3 is TGTGCCAGCAGTGACGGTGGGTTGAATGGCTACACCTTC. Its translation: CASSDGGLNGYTF.

This sequence joins TRBV7-8 and TRBJ2-1, with D unresolved. Germline assignment: CDR1 SGHVS and CDR2 FQNEAQ. This CDR3 spans 15 amino acids. V was cut by 7 bases and J by 10 bases, with 23 bases left in between. The chain's CDR3 is CASTTATSLYGEQFF. The CDR3 region has the DNA TGTGCCAGCACCACCGCTACGAGTCTCTACGGGGAGCAGTTCTTC.

The chain couples TRBV6-1 to TRBJ2-3; the match to TRBD2 covers 9 bases. The germline V gene encodes CDR1 MNHNS and CDR2 SASEGT. The CDR3 has 18 amino acids. The V segment lost 6 bases and the J segment 0 bases; nucleotides outside the gene matches: 13. This CDR3 reads CASSPLLTSGTSTDTQYF. In nucleotides, the CDR3 is TGTGCCAGCAGCCCATTATTGACTAGCGGTACTAGCACAGATACGCAGTATTTT.

This chain joins TRBV5-1 and TRBJ2-2, with TRBD1 identical over 8 bases. The CDR3 covers 15 residues. CDR1 is SGHRS and CDR2 is YFSETQ in the germline V gene. Losses at the gene ends were 4 bases for V and 7 bases for J; bases not matched to a gene: 9. In DNA, the CDR3 is TGCGCCAGCAGCATCGGACAGGGTGAAAACGGGGAGCTGTTTTTT. Protein: CASSIGQGENGELFF.

V is TRBV4-1 and J is TRBJ1-5; no firm D call. The CDR3 is 15 residues long. Germline V gene sequence: CDR1 MGHRA, CDR2 YSYEKL. The ends were cut back, 4 bases at V and 1 base at J, with 11 bases in the middle. CDR3 in amino acids: CASSPRVLSNQPQHF. CDR3 nucleotide sequence: TGCGCCAGCAGCCCCCGGGTCCTCAGCAATCAGCCCCAGCATTTT.

The chain recombines TRBV6-5 with TRBJ2-7; 8 nucleotides agree with TRBD1. V dropped 0 bases and J dropped 0; count of bases not matched to a gene: 7. Germline CDR1 and CDR2: MNHEY and SVGAGI. The CDR3 sequence is 17 residues long. The CDR3 is CASSYSGQGPSSYEQYF. CDR3 in DNA: TGTGCCAGCAGTTACTCAGGACAGGGCCCTAGCTCCTACGAGCAGTACTTC.

The J gene is TRBJ2-6, the V gene TRBV5-1; the D gene could be TRBD1 or TRBD2 (5 bases each). CDR3 length: 17 residues. Germline assignment: CDR1 SGHRS and CDR2 YFSETQ. V lost 0 bases to trimming and J lost 2 bases, with 12 bases between them. CDR3: CASSLGGGRTGANVLTF. In nucleotides, the CDR3 is TGCGCCAGCAGCTTGGGGGGCGGGCGAACTGGGGCCAACGTCCTGACTTTC.

The V gene is TRBV5-6, the J gene TRBJ1-2, with 9 positions matching TRBD1. The CDR3 length is 19 residues. V was pared by 4 bases and J by 7 bases, with 23 bases of the junction left unmatched. Germline loops: CDR1 SGHDT, CDR2 YYEEEE. In nucleotides, the CDR3 is TGTGCCAGCAGCCCGACGACAAACAGGGGGCAGAGTATATGGTTTGGCTACACCTTC. Translated, it gives CASSPTTNRGQSIWFGYTF.

V is TRBV19 and J is TRBJ2-1, with 13 bases fitting TRBD2. The CDR3 loop spans 16 amino acids. Per the germline V gene, CDR1 is LNHDA and CDR2 is SQIVND (reference sequence). J gave up 7 bases and V 2 bases, and 5 bases lay outside the gene matches. This CDR3 reads CASSIKTSGRSNEQFF. As DNA, the CDR3 is TGTGCCAGTAGTATAAAGACTAGCGGGAGGTCTAATGAGCAGTTCTTC.

The V gene is TRBV18, the J gene TRBJ1-1; D remains unclear. The germline gives CDR1 KGHSH, CDR2 LQKENI. Deletions cut 6 bases from V and 8 bases from J, with 16 bases between. The CDR3 sequence is 13 residues long. CDR3 amino acids: CASSLEGHLEAFF. In DNA, the CDR3 is TGTGCCAGCTCCCTTGAGGGCCACTTGGAAGCTTTCTTT.

The chain joins TRBV15 to TRBJ1-2; no firm D call. Germline V gene sequence: CDR1 LNHNV, CDR2 YYDKDF (reference sequence). The CDR3 has 16 residues. Trimming took 1 base from V and 3 from J, leaving 15 bases between them. The CDR3 DNA reads as TGTGCCACCAGCAGAGCGGCAGGAACCTTGGACTATGGCTACACCTTC. Residues: CATSRAAGTLDYGYTF. The full variable domain, in which reference TRBV15 and TRBJ1-2 provide the parts outside the CDR3, is DAMVIQNPRYQVTQFGKPVTLSCSQTLNHNVMYWYQQKSSQAPKLLFHYYDKDFNNEADTPDNFQSRRPNTSFCFLDIRSPGLGDTAMYLCATSRAAGTLDYGYTFGSGTRLTVV.